The 13 T cell receptor beta chains listed next were all sequenced from one sample in a study of blood T cell repertoires in COVID-19. Sequencing used immunoSEQ multiplex PCR; TCRdb keeps in-frame clones, though not all of them. The data show about 72,000 clones, around 76% seen once. Material: peripheral blood. The receptors shown here come from a human donor in a cohort sampled during active COVID-19.

The chain combines TRBV7-2 with TRBJ1-5; 8 bases map to TRBD1. The V segment lost 4 bases and the J segment 7 bases; nucleotides outside the gene matches: 18. Looked up from germline, CDR1 is SGHTA and CDR2 is FQGNSA. The CDR3 has 18 amino acids. CDR3 in DNA: TGTGCCAGCAGCTCCCCGGGACAGGTAAATCCGTCGGGGCAGCCCCAGCATTTT. Residues: CASSSPGQVNPSGQPQHF.

This clone was observed a handful of times. V gene TRBV10-3 combines with J gene TRBJ2-6; TRBD2 is a possible D gene (6 bases). Germline V gene sequence: CDR1 ENHRY, CDR2 SYGVKD. The CDR3 sequence is 16 residues long. The V end was cut by 9 bases, the J end by 0 bases, with 15 bases between. The CDR3 nucleotides read TGTGCCATACAGGAGGGGATTAGCTCTGGGGCCAACGTCCTGACTTTC. It encodes CAIQEGISSGANVLTF.

V and J are TRBV2 and TRBJ1-2; TRBD1 might be the D (6 bases). The germline V gene encodes CDR1 SNHLY and CDR2 FYNNEI. Deletions cut 4 bases from V and 4 bases from J, with 16 bases between. The CDR3 contains 15 residues. The CDR3 region is CASSVFARGAYGYTF. The CDR3 DNA follows: TGTGCCAGCAGTGTATTTGCCAGGGGCGCCTATGGCTACACCTTC. The full variable domain, completed using reference TRBV2 and TRBJ1-2, is EPEVTQTPSHQVTQMGQEVILRCVPISNHLYFYWYRQILGQKVEFLVSFYNNEISEKSEIFDDQFSVERPDGSNFTLKIRSTKLEDSAMYFCASSVFARGAYGYTFGSGTRLTVV.

The chain is built from TRBV2 and TRBJ2-3, with 9 nucleotides matching TRBD2. The junction had 7 bases not matched to a gene; V was cut back by 6 bases and J by 0 bases. The germline CDR1 and CDR2 sequences are SNHLY and FYNNEI. CDR3 length equals 16 residues. CDR3 loop: CASSKLLAGSTDTQYF. The CDR3 DNA reads as TGTGCCAGCAGCAAGCTACTAGCGGGTAGCACAGATACGCAGTATTTT.

This rearrangement joins TRBV5-1 to TRBJ2-7, with D hard to call. CDR1 and CDR2 (germline): SGHRS, YFSETQ. The V end lost 4 bases, the J end lost 1 base, and 9 bases lay between the germline ends. The CDR3 length is 13 residues. The CDR3 nucleotides are TGCGCCAGCAGCCGCCCCGGGTCCTACGAGCAGTACTTC. Translating gives CASSRPGSYEQYF.

CDR3: CASSIGTGVSPLHF. DNA for the CDR3: TGTGCCAGCAGCATCGGGACAGGGGTCTCACCCCTCCACTTT. The V gene is TRBV6-5, the J gene TRBJ1-6, with TRBD1 matching over 10 bases. V shed 6 bases and J 10 bases; nucleotides not matched to a gene: 6. The CDR3 is 14 amino acids. Germline V lookup: CDR1 MNHEY, CDR2 SVGAGI.

The J gene is TRBJ1-3, the V gene TRBV3-1 (or the pseudogene TRBV3-2); 10 bases match TRBD1. The J segment lost 0 bases and the V segment lost 3 bases, leaving 2 bases of the junction unmatched. Germline lookup yields CDR1 LGHDT and CDR2 YNNKEL (reference sequence). The CDR3 runs to 16 residues. The CDR3 protein is CASSQGQGFSGNTIYF. CDR3 in DNA: TGTGCCAGCAGCCAGGGACAGGGGTTCTCTGGAAACACCATATATTTT.

V is TRBV3-1 (or the pseudogene TRBV3-2) and J is TRBJ2-3; no clear D gene. V lost 4 bases and J 3 bases, leaving 14 bases between the germline ends. The CDR3 consists of 15 residues. Germline CDR1 LGHDT, CDR2 YNNKEL (reference sequence). CDR3 loop: CASSPSVVSTDTQYF. CDR3 nucleotide sequence: TGTGCCAGCAGCCCCTCCGTCGTTTCTACAGATACGCAGTATTTT.

This clone was counted between two and nine times. The rearrangement uses TRBV25-1 and TRBJ1-1; D not resolved. Trimming took 4 bases from V and 5 from J, leaving 14 bases between them. Germline CDR1 MGHDK, CDR2 SYGVNS. The CDR3 consists of 14 residues. The CDR3 sequence: CASSVTARGTEAFF. In DNA, the CDR3 is TGTGCCAGCAGTGTAACCGCAAGAGGGACTGAAGCTTTCTTT.

The chain combines TRBV5-1 with TRBJ2-7; 8 positions agree with TRBD1. The germline gives CDR1 SGHRS, CDR2 YFSETQ. With 4 bases clipped from V and 2 bases from J, the junction kept 11 bases outside the gene matches. CDR3 length: 16 amino acids. This CDR3 reads CASSQIPGQEPYEQYF. DNA of the CDR3: TGCGCCAGCAGCCAGATTCCGGGACAGGAACCCTACGAGCAGTACTTC.

The chain has TRBV13 and TRBJ2-7, with TRBD1 matching 7 bases. Trimming at V came to 5 bases and at J to 3 bases, leaving 4 bases not matched to a gene. Germline CDR1 PRHDT, CDR2 FYEKMQ (reference sequence). The CDR3 extends over 13 amino acids. Written as DNA, the CDR3 is TGTGCCAGCAGCCTAAGACAGGGCTACGAGCAGTACTTC. Protein sequence: CASSLRQGYEQYF.

The chain combines TRBV18 with TRBJ1-2; TRBD1 might be the D (5 bases). V was clipped by 6 bases and J by 1 base, with 15 bases between them. This CDR3 is 15 amino acids long. Germline CDR1 and CDR2: KGHSH and LQKENI. CDR3 nucleotide sequence: TGTGCCAGCTCTCAAGGGGCTCCATTTAACTATGGCTACACCTTC. Protein sequence: CASSQGAPFNYGYTF.

As DNA, the CDR3 is TGTGCCAGCAGCCAAGACTGGCTTTCGTACAATGAGCAGTTCTTC. Translating gives CASSQDWLSYNEQFF. The J gene is TRBJ2-1, the V gene TRBV4-2; no clear D. The CDR3 contains 15 residues. Germline assignment: CDR1 LGHNA and CDR2 YNFKEQ. Deletions cut 0 bases from V and 4 bases from J, with 10 bases between.